This is a list of T cell receptor beta chains from one sample in a study of T cell responses to AZD1222 COVID-19 vaccine. Generated by immunoSEQ multiplex PCR, the TCRdb table keeps only in-frame clones and is missing some. The table includes about 150,000 clones, 75% to 95% detected once. Specimen: peripheral blood, collected 28 days after the second AZD1222 dose. These receptors all stem from an adult who received the AZD1222 COVID-19 vaccine. The CDR3 runs from the conserved cysteine through the conserved F or W. D genes are given only for firm matches. Expanded clones get a size class; other rows say once, few or many, or leave the size out.

clone size	D gene	V gene	J gene	CDR3 protein	CDR3 DNA
-	-	TRBV7-2	TRBJ2-1	CASTLVSSYNEQFF	TGTGCCAGCACCCTCGTGAGCTCCTACAATGAGCAGTTCTTC
-	-	TRBV28	TRBJ1-3	CASSLGVPGNTIYF	TGTGCCAGCAGTTTAGGAGTCCCTGGAAACACCATATATTTT
-	-	TRBV24-1	TRBJ2-1	CATSDPPGTHNEQFF	TGTGCCACCAGTGATCCCCCCGGGACACACAATGAGCAGTTCTTC
-	-	TRBV7-9	TRBJ2-6	CASSLARQGSNVLTF	TGTGCCAGCAGCTTAGCGAGGCAGGGCTCCAACGTCCTGACTTTC
-	-	TRBV19	TRBJ1-2	CASSIDGTGPPGGYTF	TGTGCCAGTAGTATAGATGGTACAGGGCCCCCGGGGGGCTACACCTTC
-	-	TRBV2	TRBJ2-7	CASSEAGYYEQYF	TGTGCCAGCAGTGAAGCGGGTTACTACGAGCAGTACTTC
-	-	TRBV12-3/TRBV12-4	TRBJ2-7	CASSLTYEQYF	TGTGCCAGCAGTTTGACCTACGAGCAGTACTTC
once	-	TRBV5-1	TRBJ2-2	CASSLSVGGTGELFF	TGCGCCAGCAGCTTGAGCGTAGGGGGCACCGGGGAGCTGTTTTTT
-	TRBD2	TRBV7-9	TRBJ2-2	CASSTSSGSYTGELFF	TGTGCCAGCAGCACATCGAGCGGGAGTTATACCGGGGAGCTGTTTTTT
-	-	TRBV9	TRBJ2-1	CASSVGVSHYNEQFF	TGTGCCAGCAGCGTAGGAGTATCTCACTACAATGAGCAGTTCTTC
-	TRBD1	TRBV6-6	TRBJ2-7	CASSPGGDRGTYEQYF	TGTGCCAGCAGCCCAGGGGGGGACAGGGGAACCTACGAGCAGTACTTC
once	TRBD1	TRBV24-1	TRBJ2-7	CALTGTGLGSYEQYF	TGTGCCCTAACCGGGACAGGGCTAGGCAGCTACGAGCAGTACTTC
-	-	TRBV7-9	TRBJ1-3	CASSPVRGSGNTIYF	TGTGCCAGCAGCCCAGTGAGGGGGTCTGGAAACACCATATATTTT
-	-	TRBV6-5	TRBJ2-7	CASSYSSEDPHEQYF	TGTGCCAGCAGTTACTCGAGCGAGGACCCCCACGAGCAGTACTTC
-	-	TRBV4-2	TRBJ2-7	CASSPGGASGDYEQYF	TGTGCCAGCAGCCCAGGGGGGGCTAGCGGAGACTACGAGCAGTACTTC
once	-	TRBV30	TRBJ2-7	CAWSPLGIEQYF	TGTGCCTGGAGCCCCCTCGGGATCGAGCAGTACTTC
-	-	TRBV5-5	TRBJ1-5	CASSLGGDQPQHF	TGTGCCAGCAGCTTGGGAGGGGATCAGCCCCAGCATTTT
-	TRBD1	TRBV5-4	TRBJ2-3	CASSRPGRQGSTDTQYF	TGTGCCAGCAGCCGCCCGGGGAGACAGGGTAGCACAGATACGCAGTATTTT
once	TRBD2	TRBV18	TRBJ2-7	CASSRSGGQNEQYF	TGTGCCAGCTCACGTAGCGGGGGCCAGAACGAGCAGTACTTC
-	TRBD2	TRBV19	TRBJ2-7	CASTYLLGGDEQYF	TGTGCCAGTACCTACTTACTCGGGGGGGACGAGCAGTACTTC
-	TRBD1	TRBV4-1	TRBJ1-2	CASSQMDRGDYGYTF	TGCGCCAGCAGCCAAATGGACAGGGGCGACTATGGCTACACCTTC
-	-	TRBV29-1	TRBJ1-1	CSVVPRALGTEAFF	TGCAGCGTTGTACCCCGGGCCCTAGGAACTGAAGCTTTCTTT
-	-	TRBV25-1	TRBJ1-1	CASRRGNTEAFF	TGTGCCAGCAGACGGGGGAACACTGAAGCTTTCTTT
-	-	TRBV5-6	TRBJ2-3	CASSRWTERGTDTQYF	TGTGCCAGCAGCCGATGGACAGAGAGGGGCACAGATACGCAGTATTTT
-	TRBD1	TRBV19	TRBJ1-2	CASSSPGQGDLDGYTF	TGTGCCAGTAGTAGCCCTGGACAGGGGGACTTGGATGGCTACACCTTC
-	-	TRBV12-3/TRBV12-4	TRBJ2-4	CASTPDGNIQYF	TGTGCCAGCACCCCGGACGGAAATATTCAGTACTTC
-	-	TRBV19	TRBJ1-2	CASSINRRGDYGYTF	TGTGCCAGTAGTATCAATCGTAGGGGCGACTATGGCTACACCTTC
-	-	TRBV19	TRBJ2-7	CASSITLFYEQYF	TGTGCCAGTAGTATAACACTTTTCTACGAGCAGTACTTC
-	-	TRBV15	TRBJ2-7	CATSRDSPRGVKVAIEQYF	TGTGCCACCAGCAGAGATTCCCCTCGTGGGGTTAAAGTGGCTATCGAGCAGTACTTC
-	-	TRBV19	TRBJ1-6	CASSLSSGDSPLHF	TGTGCCAGTAGTTTATCGTCTGGGGATTCACCCCTCCACTTT
-	-	TRBV5-1	TRBJ1-1	CASSLGHGDTEAFF	TGCGCCAGCAGCTTGGGGCACGGAGACACTGAAGCTTTCTTT
medium-sized	-	TRBV6-4	TRBJ2-1	CASSDSPEGVNEQFF	TGTGCCAGCAGTGACTCCCCAGAGGGCGTCAATGAGCAGTTCTTC
-	-	TRBV7-9	TRBJ1-1	CASRQGPMNTEAFF	TGTGCCAGCAGGCAGGGGCCAATGAACACTGAAGCTTTCTTT
-	TRBD2	TRBV23-1	TRBJ2-1	CASSPPKLADNEQFF	TGCGCCAGCAGTCCCCCGAAACTAGCGGACAATGAGCAGTTCTTC
-	-	TRBV6-5	TRBJ2-7	CASSDRHEQYF	TGTGCCAGCAGCGACCGGCACGAGCAGTACTTC
-	-	TRBV6-5	TRBJ2-6	CASRQDSGANVLTF	TGTGCCAGCAGACAGGACTCTGGGGCCAACGTCCTGACTTTC
-	-	TRBV5-4	TRBJ1-5	CASSHGTNSNQPQHF	TGTGCCAGCAGCCACGGGACAAATAGCAATCAGCCCCAGCATTTT
-	TRBD2	TRBV5-1	TRBJ2-7	CASSPVAGGDEQYF	TGCGCCAGCAGCCCGGTAGCGGGAGGGGACGAGCAGTACTTC
-	-	TRBV5-1	TRBJ2-7	CASSLGGRLSYEQYF	TGCGCCAGCAGCTTGGGAGGGCGGCTCAGCTACGAGCAGTACTTC
-	-	TRBV5-1	TRBJ2-2	CASSLGQGTGELFF	TGCGCCAGCAGCTTGGGTCAGGGCACCGGGGAGCTGTTTTTT
-	TRBD1	TRBV30	TRBJ1-2	CAWGLGQGHYGYTF	TGTGCCTGGGGCCTAGGACAGGGCCACTATGGCTACACCTTC
-	TRBD1	TRBV5-6	TRBJ2-7	CASSLGQGNYEQYF	TGTGCCAGCAGCTTGGGACAGGGGAACTACGAGCAGTACTTC
-	-	TRBV27	TRBJ1-2	CASSTIGYAGYTF	TGTGCCAGCAGTACGATCGGGTACGCAGGCTACACCTTC
-	-	TRBV6-5	TRBJ2-5	CASVEETQYF	TGTGCCAGCGTCGAAGAGACCCAGTACTTC
once	TRBD1	TRBV11-3	TRBJ1-1	CASSRDSRENTEAFF	TGTGCCAGCAGCAGGGACAGTAGAGAGAACACTGAAGCTTTCTTT
once	-	TRBV3-1/TRBV3-2	TRBJ1-3	CASSRGNTIYF	TGTGCCAGCAGCCGCGGAAACACCATATATTTT
-	-	TRBV10-1	TRBJ2-7	CASSGGTTYEQYF	TGCGCCAGCAGTGGAGGTACCACCTACGAGCAGTACTTC
few	TRBD1	TRBV6-5	TRBJ1-5	CASSPTGASNQPQHF	TGTGCCAGCAGTCCCACAGGGGCAAGCAATCAGCCCCAGCATTTT
-	-	TRBV6-5	TRBJ1-2	CASSGDNTNYGYTF	TGTGCCAGCAGCGGAGACAACACAAACTATGGCTACACCTTC
-	TRBD1	TRBV5-6	TRBJ1-1	CASSFDRDTEAFF	TGTGCCAGCAGCTTTGACAGGGACACTGAAGCTTTCTTT
-	-	TRBV5-8	TRBJ2-5	CASSLKGTPSGTQYF	TGTGCCAGCAGCTTAAAGGGTACCCCCTCGGGGACCCAGTACTTC
-	TRBD1	TRBV11-2	TRBJ1-6	CASSLAGTVNSPLHF	TGTGCCAGCAGCTTAGCCGGGACAGTTAATTCACCCCTCCACTTT
-	-	TRBV6-5	TRBJ1-1	CASSYSSLNTEAFF	TGTGCCAGCAGTTACTCGTCCCTGAACACTGAAGCTTTCTTT